This TCR beta chain was identified in a study of spatial heterogeneity in lung cancer. Study results and limitations: Intratumoral expanded alpha and beta TCR counts were found to track tumor mutation counts.

Regarding this clonotype: Antigen unknown.

Time point here: sample taken at primary tumor resection. Whole RNA came from tumor, nontumor lung or frozen PBMC and was sequenced without being sorted. Single TCR cDNA molecules each had their own unique molecular identifier. From the 5' RACE reads, TCRdb called clonotypes with MiXCR, one entry per CDR3 protein. The table includes about 24,000 distinct CDR3 sequences, 8% to 10% detected once. Germline CDR1 reads SGHTA; CDR2 reads FQGNSA. The CDR3 loop spans 15 amino acids. Deletions cut 2 bases from V and 8 bases from J, with 15 bases between. This clonotype was sampled from a male donor with early-stage non-small cell lung cancer. The sequencing here drew on lung tumor tissue, taken at surgery. The rearrangement links TRBV7-2 to TRBJ1-4; D is perhaps TRBD1 (5 bases). CDR3 sequence (DNA): TGTGCCAGCAGCTTAACGCAGCATTGGGGCGAAAAACTGTTTTTT. It encodes CASSLTQHWGEKLFF.